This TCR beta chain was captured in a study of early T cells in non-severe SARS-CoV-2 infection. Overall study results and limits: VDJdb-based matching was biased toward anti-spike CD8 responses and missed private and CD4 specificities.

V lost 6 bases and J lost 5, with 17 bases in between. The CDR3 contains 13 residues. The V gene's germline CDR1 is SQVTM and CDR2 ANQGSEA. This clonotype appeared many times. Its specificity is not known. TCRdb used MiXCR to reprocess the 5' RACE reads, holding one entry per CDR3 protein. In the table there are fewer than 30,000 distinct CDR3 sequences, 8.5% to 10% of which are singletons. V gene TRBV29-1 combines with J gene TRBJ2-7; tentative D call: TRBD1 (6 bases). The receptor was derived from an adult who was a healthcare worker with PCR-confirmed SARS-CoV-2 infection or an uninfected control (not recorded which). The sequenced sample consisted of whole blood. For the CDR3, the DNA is TGCAGCGTCAAAGGACAGTTGGAGGACGAGCAGTACTTC. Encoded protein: CSVKGQLEDEQYF.